The 31 T cell receptor beta chains below all came from one sample that was sequenced in a study of metastatic and nonmetastatic thyroid tumors (TCRdb year 2020). No treatment had been received by any patient before thyroid surgery. The library was made by PCR. Sequencing was carried out with an Illumina HiSeq 4000. TCRdb reworked the public reads: Q25 trimming with fastp, MiXCR clone assembly, productive beta chains retained. The sample table lists roughly 48,000 clones, roughly 23% of them with a count of one. Together, the top ten hold 3% to 4% of the sample. Sequenced material: blood. The receptors here all came from a male donor with papillary thyroid cancer or a benign thyroid nodule (not recorded which). Some clones in this sample may be carry-over from other donors' samples.

This clone was found many times. The gene calls are TRBV9 and TRBJ1-6; weak D call: TRBD1 (5 bases). V gave up 3 bases and J gave up 0 bases, with 10 bases separating them. The germline V gene has CDR1 SGDLS and CDR2 YYNGEE. The CDR3 contains 16 residues. In DNA form, the CDR3 reads TGTGCCAGCAGCGCCCCCGGGGGCTCCTATAATTCACCCCTCCACTTT. Translating it yields CASSAPGGSYNSPLHF.

On this clone itself: Compared with germline, one end of the junction differs, possibly owing to a read error. The J gene is TRBJ2-7, the V gene TRBV9; D tentatively reads TRBD1 or TRBD2 (6 bases each). Germline V gene data show CDR1 as SGDLS and CDR2 as YYNGEE. CDR3 length: 14 amino acids. The CDR3 region has the DNA TGTGCCAGCAGCGTAGACGGGGGCGCGGACGAGCAGTTGTTC. It encodes CASSVDGGADEQLF.

The J gene is TRBJ1-2, the V gene TRBV6-1; 8 positions match TRBD1. Trimming removed 11 bases from V and 6 bases from J; junction bases left unmatched: 11. The CDR3 has 13 amino acids. Germline CDR1 reads MNHNS; CDR2 reads SASEGT. CDR3 sequence (DNA): TGTGCCGCGGGGCAGGGGGCAAGGGATGGCTACACCTTC. It codes for CAAGQGARDGYTF.

This clone was recorded many times. The V call is TRBV27, the J call TRBJ1-1; the D gene is possibly TRBD1 (6 bases). Trimming took 4 bases from V and 5 from J, leaving 17 bases between them. The CDR3 has 15 amino acids. Germline CDR1 reads MNHEY; CDR2 reads SMNVEV (reference sequence). The CDR3 DNA sequence: TGTGCCAGCAGTTCACAGGGATCTCGGATAACTGAAGCTTTCTTT. Its protein is CASSSQGSRITEAFF.

This clone was seen repeatedly, ten times or more. The V call is TRBV3-1, the J call TRBJ1-3; no clear D gene. V dropped 2 bases and J dropped 4 bases, with 12 bases sitting between them. This CDR3 contains 15 residues. Germline V gene lookup returns CDR1 LGHDT and CDR2 YNNKEL (reference sequence). CDR3 sequence (DNA): TGTGCCAGCAGCCAATTTAGGGAAGCGGGAAACACCATATATTTT. Translating gives CASSQFREAGNTIYF.

This chain uses TRBV11-2 with TRBJ2-2, with D possibly TRBD1 on 6 matching bases. The CDR3 has 17 amino acids. Trimming stripped 0 bases from V and 1 base from J, with 12 bases between. Germline lookup yields CDR1 SGHAT and CDR2 FQNNGV. For the CDR3, the DNA is TGTGCCAGCAGCTTAGAGCAGGGGATGAAGAACACCGGGGAGCTGTTTTTT. Its translation: CASSLEQGMKNTGELFF.

This clone was recorded many times. This sequence joins TRBV18 and TRBJ2-7; D gene ambiguous. Per the germline V gene, CDR1 is KGHSH and CDR2 is LQKENI. This CDR3 contains 14 residues. V was trimmed by 2 bases and J by 0 bases, leaving 8 bases between them. CDR3 sequence reads: CASSPVADSYEQYF. The CDR3 DNA sequence: TGTGCCAGCTCACCAGTGGCAGACTCCTACGAGCAGTACTTC.

At least ten counts were recorded for this clone. This chain joins TRBV27 and TRBJ2-1; 11 positions agree with TRBD2. The CDR3 has 16 amino acids. With V trimmed by 2 bases and J by 7 bases, 7 bases remained unmatched. Germline V gives CDR1 MNHEY, CDR2 SMNVEV (reference sequence). Here the CDR3 DNA reads TGTGCCAGCAGTTTAGTAGCGGGAGGGCCGTGGAATGAGCAGTTCTTC. It translates to CASSLVAGGPWNEQFF.

This clone has just a few counts. This chain connects TRBV6-1 to TRBJ1-2; D might be TRBD1 (5 bases). The CDR3 extends over 12 amino acids. V was pared by 7 bases and J by 8 bases, with 14 bases between. Germline assignment: CDR1 MNHNS and CDR2 SASEGT. Here the CDR3 reads CASNPGSYGYTF. The CDR3 coding sequence is TGTGCCAGCAATCCAGGGAGTTACGGCTACACCTTC.

The table lists this clone with many counts. This chain connects TRBV5-6 to TRBJ2-7, with a possible D match to TRBD1 (5 bases). This CDR3 has 13 amino acids. CDR1 is SGHDT, CDR2 YYEEEE, per germline. The V end lost 0 bases, the J end lost 6 bases, and 10 bases lay between the germline ends. The chain's CDR3 is CASSLGRVSEQYF. CDR3 bases: TGTGCCAGCAGCTTGGGCAGGGTGAGCGAGCAGTACTTC.

The table lists this clone with many counts. The chain is built from TRBV6-4 and TRBJ2-2; 10 bases agree with TRBD1. Germline V gives CDR1 MRHNA, CDR2 SNTAGT. The CDR3 runs to 17 residues. Losses at the gene ends were 5 bases for V and 0 bases for J; bases not matched to a gene: 6. The chain's CDR3 is CASSRSGTGANTGELFF. The CDR3 DNA reads as TGTGCCAGCAGTCGTTCCGGGACAGGGGCGAACACCGGGGAGCTGTTTTTT.

There are a few counts of this clone. This chain connects TRBV28 to TRBJ1-2; 7 bases are a match to TRBD1. The V gene end was trimmed by 2 bases and the J gene end by 5 bases; junction bases not matched to a gene: 2. The CDR3 has 13 residues. Germline V gene data show CDR1 as MDHEN and CDR2 as SYDVKM. The CDR3 DNA reads as TGTGCCAGCAGTTTACAGGGGGAGTATGGCTACACCTTC. Residues: CASSLQGEYGYTF.

This clone was detected many times. The chain's CDR3 is CASSLASAGVYNEQFF. The CDR3 nucleotides read TGTGCCAGCAGCTTGGCCTCAGCGGGGGTCTACAATGAGCAGTTCTTC. This chain uses TRBV5-8 with TRBJ2-1; 8 bases match TRBD2. The V and J ends lost 0 bases and 3 bases, in that order; junction bases with no gene match: 5. CDR1 and CDR2 (germline): SGHTS, YDEGEE. The CDR3 length is 16 residues.

This clone was picked up many times. The chain combines TRBV9 with TRBJ1-3, with D hard to call. The CDR3 sequence is 16 residues long. Trimming took off 4 bases at V and 0 bases at J, with 14 bases between the two ends. Germline CDR1 SGDLS, CDR2 YYNGEE. The DNA for the CDR3 is TGTGCCAGCAGCATCGACGGCCGAGTCTCTGGAAACACCATATATTTT. As protein: CASSIDGRVSGNTIYF.

The table lists this clone with many counts. The chain carries TRBV12-3 or TRBV12-4 and TRBJ2-5; D gene uncertain. CDR3 length: 13 residues. V shed 4 bases and J shed 7 bases, with 13 bases lying between them. Here the CDR3 DNA reads TGTGCCAGCAGTTCTGACTTACACGGGACCCAGTACTTC. Its protein is CASSSDLHGTQYF.

This clone came up many times. The V call is TRBV4-1, the J call TRBJ2-7, with 7 positions matching TRBD2. The germline gives CDR1 MGHRA, CDR2 YSYEKL. The V and J ends lost 5 bases and 2 bases, in that order; junction bases with no gene match: 9. The CDR3 is 15 residues long. In DNA form, the CDR3 reads TGCGCCAGCAGCAAGGGGACTACCGATCCCTACGAGCAGTACTTC. Its protein is CASSKGTTDPYEQYF.

V gene TRBV5-4 combines with J gene TRBJ2-2; no reliable D call. The germline V gene encodes CDR1 SGHNT and CDR2 YYREEE (reference sequence). The CDR3 consists of 11 residues. Trimming removed 2 bases at V and 6 bases at J, with 2 bases between. The CDR3 region is CASSFSGELFF. CDR3 coding DNA: TGTGCCAGCAGCTTTTCCGGGGAGCTGTTTTTT. The entire variable domain, with the rest obtained from reference TRBV5-4 and TRBJ2-2, is as follows: ETGVTQSPTHLIKTRGQQVTLRCSSQSGHNTVSWYQQALGQGPQFIFQYYREEENGRGNFPPRFSGLQFPNYSSELNVNALELDDSALYLCASSFSGELFFGEGSRLTVL.

Ten or more counts support this clone. The genes are TRBV13 and TRBJ2-6; D ambiguous. This CDR3 is 17 amino acids long. Germline V lookup: CDR1 PRHDT, CDR2 FYEKMQ (reference sequence). Trimming stripped 8 bases from V and 1 base from J, with 18 bases between. CDR3 DNA sequence: TGTGCCAGCCGCTGGGCTGGCTCAAGTTCTGGGGCCAACGTCCTGACTTTC. This gives the protein CASRWAGSSSGANVLTF.

This clone was detected only once. The chain joins TRBV20-1 to TRBJ2-7; 12 bases are a match to TRBD2. V shed 5 bases and J 1 base; nucleotides not matched to a gene: 6. Per germline, CDR1 DFQATT and CDR2 SNEGSKA (reference sequence). This CDR3 is built from 15 residues. CDR3 in DNA: TGCAGTGCTCAAATCGGGACTAGCGGGTCCTACGAGCAGTACTTC. This gives the protein CSAQIGTSGSYEQYF.

J is TRBJ2-7 and V is TRBV20-1, with D possibly being TRBD1 (5 bases). Germline V gene data show CDR1 as DFQATT and CDR2 as SNEGSKA (reference sequence). The CDR3 is 12 amino acids. The V gene lost 5 bases and the J gene lost 6 bases, with 14 bases spanning the gap. DNA of the CDR3: TGCAGTGCTCCTATGGGGCTCTTCGAGCAGTACTTC. Translated: CSAPMGLFEQYF.

This clone has at least ten counts. The sample carries other DNA sequences with the same CDR3. This sequence joins TRBV6-1 and TRBJ1-2, with D unclear. Germline V CDR1 and CDR2: MNHNS, SASEGT. V gave up 1 base and J gave up 5 bases, with 5 bases separating them. The CDR3 is 12 amino acids. The CDR3 reads CASSEVVYGYTF. CDR3 bases: TGTGCCAGCAGTGAAGTAGTGTATGGCTACACCTTC.

In its sample, this clone ranks as medium-sized. The rearrangement links TRBV11-3 to TRBJ2-7; TRBD2 aligns across 7 bases. V was clipped by 6 bases and J by 9 bases; unmatched bases: 11. Germline V gene data show CDR1 as SGHNT and CDR2 as YENEEA. The CDR3 consists of 13 residues. Here the CDR3 reads CASRAGAGRRQYF. The CDR3 DNA sequence: TGTGCCAGCAGGGCGGGAGCGGGTAGAAGGCAGTACTTC.

The chain employs TRBV28 and TRBJ1-1; tentative D call: TRBD1 (5 bases). The germline gives CDR1 MDHEN, CDR2 SYDVKM. The V and J ends lost 7 bases and 3 bases respectively, with 15 bases between them. There are 14 residues in the CDR3. In DNA form, the CDR3 reads TGTGCCAGCAAGACCGACAGAGTCGACACTGAAGCTTTCTTT. This gives the protein CASKTDRVDTEAFF.

The rearrangement uses TRBV11-1 and TRBJ2-3; 11 bases are a match to TRBD2. J was trimmed by 1 base and V by 8 bases; bases with no gene match: 14. CDR1 and CDR2 from the germline V gene are SGHAT and FQDESV (reference sequence). CDR3 length equals 18 residues. For the CDR3, the DNA is TGTGCCAGCTGCTCGGGTCTAGCGGGGGGCTGGGGCACAGATACGCAGTATTTT. Its protein product is CASCSGLAGGWGTDTQYF.

A word on this clone: The conserved phenylalanine or tryptophan normally closing the CDR3 is absent here, so this likely arose from a read error. This chain uses TRBV5-4 with TRBJ1-1; D is undetermined. Germline assignment: CDR1 SGHNT and CDR2 YYREEE (reference sequence). This CDR3 contains 18 residues. Trimming took 2 bases from V and 1 from J, leaving 21 bases between them. In DNA form, the CDR3 reads TGTGCCAGCAGCTTCCTTAGCCGCGAGGCAGGTAAGAACACTGAAGCTTTCTCT. Translated: CASSFLSREAGKNTEAFS.

This clone was seen more than once but under ten times. This chain links TRBV5-1 with TRBJ2-1; D possibly corresponds to TRBD2 (6 bases). This CDR3 contains 17 residues. The V gene's germline CDR1 is SGHRS and CDR2 YFSETQ. V lost 1 base to trimming and J lost 0 bases, with 14 bases between them. In DNA, the CDR3 is TGCGCCAGCAGCTTGTGGGGTTCCGGGAGCTCCTACAATGAGCAGTTCTTC. This codes for CASSLWGSGSSYNEQFF.

Ten or more counts support this clone. Here the CDR3 DNA reads TGTGCCAGCAGTTACTGGAACACTGAAGCTTTCTTT. Protein product: CASSYWNTEAFF. This chain joins TRBV6-2 or TRBV6-3 and TRBJ1-1; unclear D gene. Per germline, CDR1 MNHEY and CDR2 SVGEGT. Trimming shortened V by 1 base and J by 1 base, and 1 base separated the two germline ends. The CDR3 length is 12 residues.

This clone has a count of ten or more. The chain couples TRBV6-1 to TRBJ2-1; 8 nucleotides line up with TRBD2. V trimming: 5 bases; J trimming: 15 bases; junction bases outside the gene matches: 6. Germline CDR1 MNHNS, CDR2 SASEGT. The CDR3 loop spans 11 amino acids. Here the CDR3 reads CASSISREGFF. The CDR3, as DNA: TGTGCCAGCAGTATCTCCCGGGAGGGGTTCTTC.

V gene TRBV20-1 combines with J gene TRBJ1-1; 7 bases align to TRBD1. CDR3 size: 11 residues. The germline V gene encodes CDR1 DFQATT and CDR2 SNEGSKA (reference sequence). CDR3 protein: CRTGLNTEAFF. The CDR3 nucleotides are TGCAGGACAGGGCTGAACACTGAAGCTTTCTTT.

This clone occurred many times. The chain joins TRBV7-9 to TRBJ1-3; 10 bases agree with TRBD1. Losses at the gene ends were 5 bases for V and 8 bases for J; bases not matched to a gene: 3. The CDR3 covers 13 residues. CDR1 is SEHNR and CDR2 is FQNEAQ in the germline V gene (reference sequence). CDR3 nucleotides: TGTGCCAGCAGCCCGGGGACAGGGGACACCATATATTTT. Residues: CASSPGTGDTIYF.

This clone has ten or more counts. The chain carries TRBV6-1 and TRBJ1-6; D gene ambiguous. V lost 10 bases to trimming and J lost 5 bases, with 12 bases between them. This CDR3 comprises 13 residues. CDR1 and CDR2 from the germline V gene are MNHNS and SASEGT. The CDR3 nucleotides are TGTGCCACGACGAGGGTGGATAATTCACCCCTCCACTTT. Its protein product is CATTRVDNSPLHF.